The TCR beta chain under discussion was sequenced for a study of cytomegalovirus exposure and HLA in healthy donors. Findings of the study overall: Researchers catalogued approximately 160 TCR beta chains as cytomegalovirus-associated.

A remark on this clone: Its antigen remains unknown.

Both 60 Vbeta primers and 13 Jbeta primers went into the PCR. The method was immunoSEQ multiplex PCR; TCRdb's version includes in-frame clones alone and lacks a portion of them. The sample yields 95,000 to 150,000 clones, 80% seen once. Germline CDR1 SGHRS, CDR2 YFSETQ. J was trimmed by 0 bases and V by 0 bases; bases with no gene match: 5. This CDR3 has 18 amino acids. The receptor was isolated from a man aged 30 to 39 in good health and CMV-seronegative. This chain links TRBV5-1 with TRBJ2-3; 12 positions match TRBD2. Sequencing input: PBMCs. Written as DNA, the CDR3 is TGCGCCAGCAGCTTGGGTCTAGCGGGGGGGCTTAGCACAGATACGCAGTATTTT. As protein: CASSLGLAGGLSTDTQYF.